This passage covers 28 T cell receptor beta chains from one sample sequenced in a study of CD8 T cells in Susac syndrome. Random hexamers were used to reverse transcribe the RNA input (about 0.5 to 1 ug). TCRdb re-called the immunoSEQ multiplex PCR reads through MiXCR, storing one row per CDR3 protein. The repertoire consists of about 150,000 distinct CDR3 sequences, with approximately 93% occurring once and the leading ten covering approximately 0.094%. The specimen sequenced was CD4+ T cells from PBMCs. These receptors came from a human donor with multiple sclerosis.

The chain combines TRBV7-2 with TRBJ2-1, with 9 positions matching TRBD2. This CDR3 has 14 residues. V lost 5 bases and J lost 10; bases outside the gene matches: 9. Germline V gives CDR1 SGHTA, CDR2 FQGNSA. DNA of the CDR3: TGTGCCAGCAGCCCGGCTAGCGGGAACCTAGAGCAGTTCTTC. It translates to CASSPASGNLEQFF.

CDR3 in DNA: TGTGCCAGCAGTCTGACAGGGGGAGGCAATGAGCAGTTCTTC. This translates into CASSLTGGGNEQFF. The chain uses TRBV3-1 and TRBJ2-1; 9 positions agree with TRBD1. In germline, CDR1 is LGHDT, CDR2 YNNKEL (reference sequence). The CDR3 totals 14 residues. Trimming at V came to 6 bases and at J to 6 bases, leaving 6 bases not matched to a gene.

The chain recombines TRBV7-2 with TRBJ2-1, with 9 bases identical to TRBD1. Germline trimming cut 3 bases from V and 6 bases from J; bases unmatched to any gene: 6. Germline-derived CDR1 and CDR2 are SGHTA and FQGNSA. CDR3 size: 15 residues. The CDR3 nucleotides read TGTGCCAGCAGCTTTTCGGGACAGGGATCCAATGAGCAGTTCTTC. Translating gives CASSFSGQGSNEQFF.

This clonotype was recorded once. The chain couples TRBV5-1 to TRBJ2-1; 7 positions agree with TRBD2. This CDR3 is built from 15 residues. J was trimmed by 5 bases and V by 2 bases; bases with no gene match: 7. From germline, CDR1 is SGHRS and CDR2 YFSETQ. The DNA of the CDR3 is TGCGCCAGCAGCTTTGGGACTACCCCCGACAATGAGCAGTTCTTC. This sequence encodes CASSFGTTPDNEQFF.

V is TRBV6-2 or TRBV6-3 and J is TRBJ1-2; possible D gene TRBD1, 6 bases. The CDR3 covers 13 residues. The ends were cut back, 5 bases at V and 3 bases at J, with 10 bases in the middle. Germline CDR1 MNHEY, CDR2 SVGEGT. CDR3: CASSPDRYYGYTF. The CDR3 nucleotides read TGTGCCAGCAGTCCGGACAGATACTATGGCTACACCTTC.

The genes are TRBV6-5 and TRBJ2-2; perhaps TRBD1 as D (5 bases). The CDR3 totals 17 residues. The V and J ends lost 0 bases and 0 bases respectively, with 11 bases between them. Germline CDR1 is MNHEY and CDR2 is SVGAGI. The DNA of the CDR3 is TGTGCCAGCAGTTACTCAGGTGCGACAGCGAACACCGGGGAGCTGTTTTTT. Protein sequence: CASSYSGATANTGELFF.

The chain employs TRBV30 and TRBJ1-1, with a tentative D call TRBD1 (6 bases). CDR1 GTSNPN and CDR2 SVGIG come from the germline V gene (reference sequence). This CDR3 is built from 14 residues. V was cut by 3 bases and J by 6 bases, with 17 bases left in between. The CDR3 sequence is CAWRKNRVAAEAFF. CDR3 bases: TGTGCCTGGAGGAAAAACAGGGTGGCGGCTGAAGCTTTCTTT.

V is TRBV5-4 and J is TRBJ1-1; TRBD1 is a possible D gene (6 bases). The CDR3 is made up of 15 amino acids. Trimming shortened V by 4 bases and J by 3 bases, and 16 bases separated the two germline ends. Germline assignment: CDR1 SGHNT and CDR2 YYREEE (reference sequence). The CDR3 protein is CASSPVRGGDTEAFF. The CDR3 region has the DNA TGTGCCAGCAGCCCCGTTAGGGGGGGTGACACTGAAGCTTTCTTT.

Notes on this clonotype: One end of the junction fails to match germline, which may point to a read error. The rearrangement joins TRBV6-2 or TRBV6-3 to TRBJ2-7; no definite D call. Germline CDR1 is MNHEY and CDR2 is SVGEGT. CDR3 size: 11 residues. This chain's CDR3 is CASSYEYGQYF. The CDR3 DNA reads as TGTGCCAGCAGTTACGAGTACGGGCAGTACTTC.

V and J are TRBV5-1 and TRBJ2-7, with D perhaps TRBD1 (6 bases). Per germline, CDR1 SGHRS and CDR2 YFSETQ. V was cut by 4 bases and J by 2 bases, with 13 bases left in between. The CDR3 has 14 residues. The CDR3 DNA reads TGCGCCAGCAGCGCAGGACAGTTGGCCTACGAGCAGTACTTC. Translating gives CASSAGQLAYEQYF.

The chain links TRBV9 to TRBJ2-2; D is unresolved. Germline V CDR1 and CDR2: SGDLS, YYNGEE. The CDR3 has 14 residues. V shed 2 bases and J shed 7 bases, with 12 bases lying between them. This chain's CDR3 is CASSVGTLIGELFF. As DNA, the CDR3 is TGTGCCAGCAGCGTGGGTACACTGATCGGGGAGCTGTTTTTT.

CDR3 coding DNA: TGTGCCAGCAATAACCCGACAGTCACCTACGAGCAGTACTTC. This gives the protein CASNNPTVTYEQYF. The chain carries TRBV28 and TRBJ2-7; D is perhaps TRBD1 (5 bases). Trimming removed 7 bases from V and 2 bases from J, with 15 bases in between. This CDR3 region has 14 residues. The germline gives CDR1 MDHEN, CDR2 SYDVKM. The whole variable domain, remainder taken from reference TRBV28 and TRBJ2-7, is DVKVTQSSRYLVKRTGEKVFLECVQDMDHENMFWYRQDPGLGLRLIYFSYDVKMKEKGDIPEGYSVSREKKERFSLILESASTNQTSMYLCASNNPTVTYEQYFGPGTRLTVT.

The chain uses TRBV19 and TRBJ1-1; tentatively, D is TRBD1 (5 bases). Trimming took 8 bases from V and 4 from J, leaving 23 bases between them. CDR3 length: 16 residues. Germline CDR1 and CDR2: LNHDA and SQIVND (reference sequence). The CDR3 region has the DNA TGTGCCAGTGGGGGGAGCCCACATGGGACTGGCACTGAAGCTTTCTTT. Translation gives CASGGSPHGTGTEAFF.

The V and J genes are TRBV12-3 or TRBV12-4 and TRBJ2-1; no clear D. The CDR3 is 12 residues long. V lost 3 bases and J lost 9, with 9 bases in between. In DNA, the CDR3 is TGTGCCAGCAGTTTCACTAAGGGTGAGCAGTTCTTC. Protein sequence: CASSFTKGEQFF.

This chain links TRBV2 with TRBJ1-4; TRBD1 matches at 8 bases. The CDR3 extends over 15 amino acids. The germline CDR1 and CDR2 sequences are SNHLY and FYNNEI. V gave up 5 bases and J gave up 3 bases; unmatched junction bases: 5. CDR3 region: CASSLDRGPNEKLFF. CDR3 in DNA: TGTGCCAGCAGTTTAGACAGGGGTCCTAATGAAAAACTGTTTTTT.

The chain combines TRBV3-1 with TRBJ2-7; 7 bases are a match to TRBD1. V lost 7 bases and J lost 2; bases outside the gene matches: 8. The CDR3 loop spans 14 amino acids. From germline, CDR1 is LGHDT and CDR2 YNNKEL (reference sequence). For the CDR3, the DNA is TGTGCCAGCAACCCCGTCGGGACAGCCTACGAGCAGTACTTC. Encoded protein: CASNPVGTAYEQYF.

The DNA for the CDR3 is TGTGCCAGCAAGAGGGGTTTCCAGCCCCAGCATTTT. It codes for CASKRGFQPQHF. V usage is TRBV12-3 or TRBV12-4 and J usage is TRBJ1-5; a weak D match, TRBD1 (5 bases). The CDR3 runs to 12 residues. Trimming shortened V by 7 bases and J by 7 bases, and 11 bases separated the two germline ends.

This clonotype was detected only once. In DNA form, the CDR3 reads TGTGCCAGCAGCCCATCCGGGACAGGGATCAACGAGCAGTACTTC. Translation: CASSPSGTGINEQYF. The chain joins TRBV6-6 to TRBJ2-7; 9 nucleotides align to TRBD1. Germline V gene lookup returns CDR1 MNHNY and CDR2 SVGAGI (reference sequence). V was pared by 6 bases and J by 5 bases, with 11 bases of the junction left unmatched. This CDR3 is 15 amino acids long.

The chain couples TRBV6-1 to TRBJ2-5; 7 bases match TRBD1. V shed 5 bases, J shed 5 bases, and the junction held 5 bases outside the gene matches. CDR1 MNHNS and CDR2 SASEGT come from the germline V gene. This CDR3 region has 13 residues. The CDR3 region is CASSNRGEETQYF. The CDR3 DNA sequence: TGTGCCAGCAGTAACAGGGGTGAGGAGACCCAGTACTTC.

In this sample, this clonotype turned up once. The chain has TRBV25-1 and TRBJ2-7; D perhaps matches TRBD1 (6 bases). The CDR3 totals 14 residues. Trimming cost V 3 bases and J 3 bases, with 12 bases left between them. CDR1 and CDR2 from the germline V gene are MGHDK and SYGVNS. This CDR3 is CASSDLSTGYEQYF. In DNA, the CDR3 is TGTGCCAGCAGTGACCTCTCGACAGGCTACGAGCAGTACTTC.

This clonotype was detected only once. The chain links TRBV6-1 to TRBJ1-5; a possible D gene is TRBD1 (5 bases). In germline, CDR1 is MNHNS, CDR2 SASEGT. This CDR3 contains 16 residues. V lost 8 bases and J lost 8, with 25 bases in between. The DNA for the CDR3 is TGTGCCAGCCAGCCGGTTTTTCGGGGCTCAGTCAAGCCCCAGCATTTT. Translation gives CASQPVFRGSVKPQHF.

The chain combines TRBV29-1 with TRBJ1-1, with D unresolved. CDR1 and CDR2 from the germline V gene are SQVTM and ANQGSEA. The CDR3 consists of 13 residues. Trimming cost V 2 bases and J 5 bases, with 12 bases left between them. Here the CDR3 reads CSVEISSRTEAFF. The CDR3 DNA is TGCAGCGTTGAAATAAGCTCGCGGACTGAAGCTTTCTTT.

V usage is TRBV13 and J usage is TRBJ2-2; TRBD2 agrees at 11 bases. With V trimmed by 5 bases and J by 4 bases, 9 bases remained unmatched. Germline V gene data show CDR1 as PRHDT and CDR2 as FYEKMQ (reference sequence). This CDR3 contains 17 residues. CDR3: CASSQTSTSGVTGELFF. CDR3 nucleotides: TGTGCCAGCAGCCAAACCTCGACTAGCGGGGTCACCGGGGAGCTGTTTTTT.

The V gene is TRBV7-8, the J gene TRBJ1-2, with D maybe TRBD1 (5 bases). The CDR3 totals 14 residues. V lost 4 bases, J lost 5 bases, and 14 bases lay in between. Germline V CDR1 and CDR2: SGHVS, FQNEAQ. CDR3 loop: CASSYTTVPYGYTF. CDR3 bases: TGTGCCAGCAGCTATACGACAGTTCCATATGGCTACACCTTC.

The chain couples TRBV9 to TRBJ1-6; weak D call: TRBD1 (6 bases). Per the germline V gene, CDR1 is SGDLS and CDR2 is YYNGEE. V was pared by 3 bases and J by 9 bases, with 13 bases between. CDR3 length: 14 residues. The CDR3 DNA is TGTGCCAGCAGCGGGGGGCATCGGGGTTCACCCCTCCACTTT. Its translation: CASSGGHRGSPLHF.

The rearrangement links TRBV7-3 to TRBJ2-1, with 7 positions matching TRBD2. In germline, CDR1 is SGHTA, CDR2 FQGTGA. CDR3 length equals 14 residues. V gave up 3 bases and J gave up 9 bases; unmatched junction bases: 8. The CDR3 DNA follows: TGTGCCAGCAGCTTCGGGAGGTCAGGAGGTGAGCAGTTCTTC. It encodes CASSFGRSGGEQFF.

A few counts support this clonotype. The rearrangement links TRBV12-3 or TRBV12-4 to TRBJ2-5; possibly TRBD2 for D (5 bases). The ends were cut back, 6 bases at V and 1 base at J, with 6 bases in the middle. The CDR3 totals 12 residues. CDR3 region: CASRDSQETQYF. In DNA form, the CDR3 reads TGTGCCAGCAGGGACTCCCAAGAGACCCAGTACTTC.

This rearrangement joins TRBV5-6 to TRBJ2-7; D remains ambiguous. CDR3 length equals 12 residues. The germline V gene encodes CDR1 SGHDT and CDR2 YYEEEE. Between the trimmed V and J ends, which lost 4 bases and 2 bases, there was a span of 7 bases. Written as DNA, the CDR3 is TGTGCCAGCAGCAAACTTACCTACGAGCAGTACTTC. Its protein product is CASSKLTYEQYF.